This is a list of T cell receptor beta chains from one sample in a study of graft-versus-host responses after intestinal transplantation. The method was immunoSEQ multiplex PCR; TCRdb's version includes in-frame clones alone and lacks a portion of them. This table holds around 95,000 clones, roughly 87% found once. Their antigens remain unidentified. Sequences were derived from unstimulated CD4+ T cells sorted from spleen or lymph node cells, sampled before transplant. These receptors were collected from a human donor who was the organ donor for an intestinal transplant. Each CDR3 is given with its conserved first and last residue. The D gene is left open where the match is weak. Expanded clones get a size class; other rows say once, few or many, or leave the size out.

d_gene | j_gene | abundance | v_gene | CDR3nt | CDR3aa
. | TRBJ1-6 | . | TRBV30 | TGTGCCTGGAGTACGGAGAGGGGAGATAATTCACCCCTCCACTTT | CAWSTERGDNSPLHF
. | TRBJ2-7 | few | TRBV7-9 | TGTGCCAGCAGCCCGAGGACGGCCTACGAGCAGTACTTC | CASSPRTAYEQYF
. | TRBJ1-1 | . | TRBV28 | TGTGCCAGCAGCCCCGGGACGGGGACTTTCTTT | CASSPGTGTFF
TRBD1 | TRBJ1-2 | . | TRBV19 | TGTGCCAGTAGTACCCGGACAGGGAGCGGCTACACCTTC | CASSTRTGSGYTF
TRBD1 | TRBJ2-5 | once | TRBV30 | TGTGCCTGCCATGCCGGGACAGTGAGATCCCAGTACTTC | CACHAGTVRSQYF
. | TRBJ1-2 | . | TRBV25-1 | TGTGCCAGCAGTGAAGGGGACGGAAACAGGGATGGCTACACCTTC | CASSEGDGNRDGYTF
TRBD1 | TRBJ2-7 | . | TRBV30 | TGTGCCTGGGTTAACAGGGGGCTCAGGTCTGAGCAGTACTTC | CAWVNRGLRSEQYF
. | TRBJ1-5 | . | TRBV11-2 | TGTGCCAGCAGCAACCCTGGACGCCGTGGCAATCAGCCCCAGCATTTT | CASSNPGRRGNQPQHF
TRBD1 | TRBJ2-7 | . | TRBV6-6 | TGTGCCAGCAGTTACCGACAGGGATTCTACGAGCAGTACTTC | CASSYRQGFYEQYF
. | TRBJ1-2 | few | TRBV5-8 | TGTGCCAGCAGCAACCGGGGCCTACCCGTCCCCTACTTC | CASSNRGLPVPYF
TRBD1 | TRBJ1-4 | few | TRBV30 | TGTGCCTATAAACGACCCTCTTTAGGGCCGGGACAGGGAAATGAAAGACTGTTTTTT | CAYKRPSLGPGQGNERLFF
. | TRBJ1-5 | . | TRBV10-3 | TGTGCCATCAGTGAGTCTGAAGAGGGGAAGCCCCAGCATTTT | CAISESEEGKPQHF
TRBD1 | TRBJ1-1 | . | TRBV15 | TGTGCCACCAGCAGAGTGACAGGGGTGAGCACTGAAGCTTTCTTT | CATSRVTGVSTEAFF
. | TRBJ1-5 | . | TRBV6-5 | TGTGCCAGCAGCCGCGGGGGGGGTACCCAGCATTTT | CASSRGGGTQHF
. | TRBJ1-6 | . | TRBV7-3 | TGTGCCAGCAGCCTTGGGTTGGGGCGCAATTCACCCCTCCACTTT | CASSLGLGRNSPLHF
TRBD1 | TRBJ2-3 | . | TRBV6-5 | TGTGCCAGCAGTCAAGGACAGGGGGCTATAGATACGCAGTATTTT | CASSQGQGAIDTQYF
. | TRBJ2-7 | . | TRBV7-3 | TGTGCCAGCAGCCCGAGCTCCTACGAGCAGTACTTC | CASSPSSYEQYF
. | TRBJ1-4 | . | TRBV9 | TGTGCCAGCAGCCGTTACCCCGGGACCTCCGCAACTAATGAAAAACTGTTTTTT | CASSRYPGTSATNEKLFF